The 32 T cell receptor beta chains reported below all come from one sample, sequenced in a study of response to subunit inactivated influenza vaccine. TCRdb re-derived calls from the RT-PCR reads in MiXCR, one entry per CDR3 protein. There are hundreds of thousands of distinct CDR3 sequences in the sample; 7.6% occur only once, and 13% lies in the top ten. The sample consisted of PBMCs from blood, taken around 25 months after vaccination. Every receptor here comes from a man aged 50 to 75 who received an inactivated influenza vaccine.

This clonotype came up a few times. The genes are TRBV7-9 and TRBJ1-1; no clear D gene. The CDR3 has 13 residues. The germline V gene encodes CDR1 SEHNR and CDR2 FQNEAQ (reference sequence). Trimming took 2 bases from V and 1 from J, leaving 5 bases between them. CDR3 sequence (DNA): TGTGCCAGCAGCTTAAACGCGAACACTGAAGCTTTCTTT. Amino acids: CASSLNANTEAFF.

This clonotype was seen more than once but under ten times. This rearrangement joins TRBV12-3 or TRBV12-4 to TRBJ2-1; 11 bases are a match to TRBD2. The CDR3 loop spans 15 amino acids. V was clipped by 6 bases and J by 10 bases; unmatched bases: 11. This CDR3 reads CASRSSGGARGEQFF. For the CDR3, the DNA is TGTGCCAGCAGAAGTAGCGGGGGGGCAAGGGGGGAGCAGTTCTTC.

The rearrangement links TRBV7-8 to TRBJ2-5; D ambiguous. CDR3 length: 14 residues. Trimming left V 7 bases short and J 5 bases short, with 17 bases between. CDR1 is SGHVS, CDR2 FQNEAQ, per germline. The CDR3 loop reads CASIRMPQTETQYF. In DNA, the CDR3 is TGTGCCAGCATAAGGATGCCCCAAACGGAGACCCAGTACTTC.

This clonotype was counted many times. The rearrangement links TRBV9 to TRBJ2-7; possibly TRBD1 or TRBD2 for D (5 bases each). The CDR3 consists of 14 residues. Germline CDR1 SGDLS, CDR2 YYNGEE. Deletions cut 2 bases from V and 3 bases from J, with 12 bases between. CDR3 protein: CASSVAGSNYEQYF. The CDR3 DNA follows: TGTGCCAGCAGCGTGGCAGGGAGTAACTACGAGCAGTACTTC.

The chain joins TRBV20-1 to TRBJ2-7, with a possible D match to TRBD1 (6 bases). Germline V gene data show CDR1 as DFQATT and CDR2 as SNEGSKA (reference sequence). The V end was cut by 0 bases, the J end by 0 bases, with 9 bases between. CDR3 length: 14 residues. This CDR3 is CSAREGAYSYEQYF. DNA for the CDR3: TGCAGTGCTAGAGAGGGGGCCTACTCCTACGAGCAGTACTTC.

The CDR3 protein is CASSPRLLIYGYTF. Written as DNA, the CDR3 is TGTGCCAGCAGCCCCAGGCTCCTTATCTATGGCTACACCTTC. The rearrangement joins TRBV5-8 to TRBJ1-2, with D unresolved. The V gene's germline CDR1 is SGHTS and CDR2 YDEGEE. Trimming took 4 bases from V and 4 from J, leaving 14 bases between them. The CDR3 consists of 14 residues.

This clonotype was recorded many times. The CDR3 DNA follows: TGTGCCAGCGCGAAGGGGGTTTATAGCTCCTACAATGAGCAGTTCTTC. It translates to CASAKGVYSSYNEQFF. The V and J genes are TRBV6-1 and TRBJ2-1; TRBD1 might be the D (6 bases). Trimming cost V 8 bases and J 0 bases, with 17 bases left between them. This CDR3 spans 16 amino acids. Germline assignment: CDR1 MNHNS and CDR2 SASEGT.

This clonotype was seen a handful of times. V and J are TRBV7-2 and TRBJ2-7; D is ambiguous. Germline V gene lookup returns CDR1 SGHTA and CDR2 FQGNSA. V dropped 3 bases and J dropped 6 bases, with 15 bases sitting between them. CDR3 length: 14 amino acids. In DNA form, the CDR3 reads TGTGCCAGCAGCTTGGGCCGGACCCTTAGCGAGCAGTACTTC. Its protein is CASSLGRTLSEQYF.

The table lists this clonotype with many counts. CDR3 nucleotides: TGCAGTGCTTTATCCGGGCTTATAACCTACGAGCAGTACTTC. It yields the protein CSALSGLITYEQYF. The V call is TRBV20-1, the J call TRBJ2-7; D call uncertain. Per the germline V gene, CDR1 is DFQATT and CDR2 is SNEGSKA (reference sequence). This CDR3 contains 14 residues. V shed 5 bases and J shed 2 bases, with 16 bases lying between them.

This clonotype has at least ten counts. CDR3 in DNA: TGCAGTGCTAGAGATGTCCTAAGGGGCGGAAATGAGCAGTTCTTC. Its protein product is CSARDVLRGGNEQFF. The V and J genes are TRBV20-1 and TRBJ2-1; tentatively, D is TRBD1 (5 bases). The CDR3 covers 15 residues. Germline CDR1 and CDR2: DFQATT and SNEGSKA (reference sequence). V was pared by 0 bases and J by 7 bases, with 16 bases between.

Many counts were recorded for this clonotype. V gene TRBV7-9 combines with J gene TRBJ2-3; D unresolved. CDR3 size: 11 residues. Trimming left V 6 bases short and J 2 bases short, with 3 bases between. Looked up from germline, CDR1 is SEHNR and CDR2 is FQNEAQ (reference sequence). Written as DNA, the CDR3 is TGTGCCAGCAGGATCACAGATACGCAGTATTTT. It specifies CASRITDTQYF.

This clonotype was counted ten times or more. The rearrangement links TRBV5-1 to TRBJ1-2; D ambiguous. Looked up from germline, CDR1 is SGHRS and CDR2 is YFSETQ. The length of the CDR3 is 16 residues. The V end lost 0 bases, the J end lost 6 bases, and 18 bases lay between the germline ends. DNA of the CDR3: TGCGCCAGCAGCTTGGCGCGACCCGGTATGGCGGATGGCTACACCTTC. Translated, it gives CASSLARPGMADGYTF.

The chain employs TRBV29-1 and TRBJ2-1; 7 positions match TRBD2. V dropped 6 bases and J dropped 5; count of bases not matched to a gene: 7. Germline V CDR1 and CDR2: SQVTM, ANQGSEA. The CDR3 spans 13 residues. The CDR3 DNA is TGCAGCGTCCTCGAGGGAGGGCACAATGAGCAGTTCTTC. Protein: CSVLEGGHNEQFF.

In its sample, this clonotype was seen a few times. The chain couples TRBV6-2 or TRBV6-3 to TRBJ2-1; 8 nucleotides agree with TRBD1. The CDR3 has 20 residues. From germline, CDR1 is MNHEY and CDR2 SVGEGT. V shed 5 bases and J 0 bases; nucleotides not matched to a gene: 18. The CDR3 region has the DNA TGTGCCAGCAGTCCGGTACAGGGGGGTTCCAGGATGGGCTCCTACAATGAGCAGTTCTTC. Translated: CASSPVQGGSRMGSYNEQFF.

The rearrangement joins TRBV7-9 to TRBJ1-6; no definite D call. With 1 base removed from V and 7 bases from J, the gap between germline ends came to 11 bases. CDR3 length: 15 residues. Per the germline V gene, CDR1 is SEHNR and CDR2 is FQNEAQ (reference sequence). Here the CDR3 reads CASSLVGRRNSPLHF. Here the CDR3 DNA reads TGTGCCAGCAGCTTAGTTGGTCGACGAAATTCACCCCTCCACTTT.

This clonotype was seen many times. This CDR3 reads CASSQLGGPGYTF. CDR3 DNA: TGTGCCAGCAGCCAGCTAGGGGGGCCTGGCTACACCTTC. The chain uses TRBV3-1 and TRBJ1-2, with D tentatively TRBD1 (6 bases). The CDR3 is 13 amino acids. Trimming removed 3 bases at V and 7 bases at J, with 12 bases between. Germline CDR1 LGHDT, CDR2 YNNKEL (reference sequence).

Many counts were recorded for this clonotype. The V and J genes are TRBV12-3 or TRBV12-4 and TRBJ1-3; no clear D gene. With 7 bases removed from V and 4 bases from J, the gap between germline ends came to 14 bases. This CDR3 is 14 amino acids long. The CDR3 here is CASTPLVSGNTIYF. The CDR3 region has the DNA TGTGCCAGCACCCCCCTGGTTTCGGGAAACACCATATATTTT.

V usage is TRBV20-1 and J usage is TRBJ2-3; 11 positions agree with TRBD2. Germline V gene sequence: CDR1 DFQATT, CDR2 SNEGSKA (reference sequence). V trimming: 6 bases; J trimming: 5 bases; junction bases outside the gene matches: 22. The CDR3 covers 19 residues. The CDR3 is CSARRLAGSYGRGGDTQYF. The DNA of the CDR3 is TGCAGTGCCCGCCGACTAGCGGGGTCCTATGGTCGAGGGGGAGATACGCAGTATTTT.

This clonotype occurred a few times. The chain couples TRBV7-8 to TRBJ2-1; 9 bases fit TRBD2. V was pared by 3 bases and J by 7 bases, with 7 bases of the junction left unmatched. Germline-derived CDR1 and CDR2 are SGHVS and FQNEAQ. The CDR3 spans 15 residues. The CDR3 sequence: CASSLWREGRNEQFF. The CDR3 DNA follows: TGTGCCAGCAGCTTGTGGCGGGAGGGACGAAATGAGCAGTTCTTC.

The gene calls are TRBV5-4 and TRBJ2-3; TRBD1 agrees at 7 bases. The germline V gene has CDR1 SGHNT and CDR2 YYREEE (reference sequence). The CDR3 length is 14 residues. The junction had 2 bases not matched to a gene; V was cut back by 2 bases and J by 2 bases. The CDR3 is CASSFGTATDTQYF. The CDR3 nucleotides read TGTGCCAGCAGCTTTGGGACAGCCACAGATACGCAGTATTTT.

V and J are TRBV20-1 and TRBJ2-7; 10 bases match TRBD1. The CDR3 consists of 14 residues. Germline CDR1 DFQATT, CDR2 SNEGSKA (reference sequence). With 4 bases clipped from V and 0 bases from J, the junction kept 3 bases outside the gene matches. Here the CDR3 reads CSANRDRGSYEQYF. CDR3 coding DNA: TGCAGTGCTAACCGGGACAGGGGCTCCTACGAGCAGTACTTC.

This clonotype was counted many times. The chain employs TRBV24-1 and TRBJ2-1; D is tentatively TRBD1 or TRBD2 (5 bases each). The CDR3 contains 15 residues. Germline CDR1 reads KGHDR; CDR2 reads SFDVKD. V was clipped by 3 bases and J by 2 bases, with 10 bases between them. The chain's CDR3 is CATSDPGTAYNEQFF. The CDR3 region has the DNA TGTGCCACCAGTGATCCAGGGACGGCCTACAATGAGCAGTTCTTC.

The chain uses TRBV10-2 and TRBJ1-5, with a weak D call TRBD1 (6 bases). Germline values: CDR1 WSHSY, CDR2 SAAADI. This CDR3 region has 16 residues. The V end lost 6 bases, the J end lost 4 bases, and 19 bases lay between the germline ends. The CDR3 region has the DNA TGCGCCAGCAGCGGGTCCCTAGACAGGTCGAATCAGCCCCAGCATTTT. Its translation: CASSGSLDRSNQPQHF.

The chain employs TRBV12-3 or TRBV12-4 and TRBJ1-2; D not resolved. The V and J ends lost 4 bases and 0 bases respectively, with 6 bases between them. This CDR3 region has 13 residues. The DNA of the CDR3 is TGTGCCAGCAGTTCTGCGGCTAACTATGGCTACACCTTC. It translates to CASSSAANYGYTF.

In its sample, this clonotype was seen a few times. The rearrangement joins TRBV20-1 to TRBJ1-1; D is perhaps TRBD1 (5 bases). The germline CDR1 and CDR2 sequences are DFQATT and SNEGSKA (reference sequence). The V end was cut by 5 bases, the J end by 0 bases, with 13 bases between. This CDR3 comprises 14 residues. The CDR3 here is CSARSGVLNTEAFF. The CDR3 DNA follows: TGCAGTGCTCGTTCGGGGGTGCTGAACACTGAAGCTTTCTTT.

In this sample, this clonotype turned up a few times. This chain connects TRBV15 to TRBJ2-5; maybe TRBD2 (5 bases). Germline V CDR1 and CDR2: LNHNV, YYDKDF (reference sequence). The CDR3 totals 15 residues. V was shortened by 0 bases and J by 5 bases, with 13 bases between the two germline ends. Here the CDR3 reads CATSRDAASFETQYF. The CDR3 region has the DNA TGTGCCACCAGCAGAGATGCGGCTAGCTTTGAGACCCAGTACTTC.

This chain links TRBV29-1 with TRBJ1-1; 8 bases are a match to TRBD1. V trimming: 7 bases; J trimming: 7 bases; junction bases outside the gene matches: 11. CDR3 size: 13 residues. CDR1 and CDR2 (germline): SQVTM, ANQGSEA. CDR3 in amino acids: CSASGQGKVEAFF. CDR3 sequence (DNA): TGCAGCGCTTCCGGACAGGGAAAGGTTGAAGCTTTCTTT. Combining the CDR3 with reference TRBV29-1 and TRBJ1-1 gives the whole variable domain SAVISQKPSRDICQRGTSLTIQCQVDSQVTMMFWYRQQPGQSLTLIATANQGSEATYESGFVIDKFPISRPNLTFSTLTVSNMSPEDSSIYLCSASGQGKVEAFFGQGTRLTVV.

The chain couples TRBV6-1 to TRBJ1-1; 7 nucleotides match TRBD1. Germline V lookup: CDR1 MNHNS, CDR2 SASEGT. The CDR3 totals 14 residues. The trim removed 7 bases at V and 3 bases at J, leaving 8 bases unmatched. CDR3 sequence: CASTLAGGDTEAFF. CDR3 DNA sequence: TGTGCCAGCACCTTGGCAGGGGGTGACACTGAAGCTTTCTTT.

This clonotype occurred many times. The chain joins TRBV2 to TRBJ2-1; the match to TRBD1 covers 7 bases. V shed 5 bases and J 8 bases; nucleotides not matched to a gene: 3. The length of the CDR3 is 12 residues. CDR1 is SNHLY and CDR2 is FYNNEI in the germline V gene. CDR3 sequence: CASSLTGDEQFF. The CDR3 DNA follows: TGTGCCAGCAGTTTAACAGGGGATGAGCAGTTCTTC.

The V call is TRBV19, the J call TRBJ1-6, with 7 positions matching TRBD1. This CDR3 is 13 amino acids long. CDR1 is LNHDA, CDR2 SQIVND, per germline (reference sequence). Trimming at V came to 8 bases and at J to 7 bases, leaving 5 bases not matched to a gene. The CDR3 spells CASAGQANSPLHF. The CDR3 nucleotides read TGTGCCAGTGCCGGACAGGCAAATTCACCCCTCCACTTT.

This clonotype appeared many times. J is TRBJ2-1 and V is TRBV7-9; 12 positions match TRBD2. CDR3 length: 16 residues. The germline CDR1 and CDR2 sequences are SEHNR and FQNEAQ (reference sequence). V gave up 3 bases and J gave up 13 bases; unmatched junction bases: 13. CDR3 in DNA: TGTGCCAGCAGCTTTGATGTTCGTCCTAGCGGGGGGGTACAGTTCTTC. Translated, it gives CASSFDVRPSGGVQFF.

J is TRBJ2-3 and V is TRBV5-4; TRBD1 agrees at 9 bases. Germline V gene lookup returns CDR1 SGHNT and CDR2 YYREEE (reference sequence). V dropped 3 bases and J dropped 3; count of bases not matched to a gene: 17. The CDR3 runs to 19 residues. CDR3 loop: CASSWRDRVATAGTDTQYF. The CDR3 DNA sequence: TGTGCCAGCAGCTGGAGGGACAGGGTAGCCACAGCCGGAACAGATACGCAGTATTTT.